This T cell receptor (beta chain) was recorded in a study of blood T cell repertoires in COVID-19. The germline CDR1 and CDR2 sequences are MGHRA and YSYEKL. The CDR3 spans 12 residues. The V gene lost 4 bases and the J gene lost 7 bases, with 5 bases spanning the gap. TCRdb keeps only in-frame clones here, not all; method: immunoSEQ multiplex PCR. The sample carries 300,000 to 450,000 clones, more than 75% recorded once. The receptor's source is a woman in her fifties or sixties with COVID-19, enrolled during active disease. The sequencing sample was made of peripheral blood. J is TRBJ1-6 and V is TRBV4-1; D gene unclear. CDR3 residues: CASSLINSPLHF. CDR3 coding DNA: TGCGCCAGCAGCCTTATCAATTCACCCCTCCACTTT.